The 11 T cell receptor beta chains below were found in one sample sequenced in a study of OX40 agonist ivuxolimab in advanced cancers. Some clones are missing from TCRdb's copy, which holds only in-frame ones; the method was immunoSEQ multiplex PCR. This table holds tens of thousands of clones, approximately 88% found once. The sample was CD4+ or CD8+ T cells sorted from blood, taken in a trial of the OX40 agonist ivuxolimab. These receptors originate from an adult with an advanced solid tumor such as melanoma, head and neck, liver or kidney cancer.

In nucleotides, the CDR3 is TGTGCCAGTAGTATAGTAGCGGGGGCTCCTAATGAGCAGTTCTTC. As protein: CASSIVAGAPNEQFF. V and J are TRBV19 and TRBJ2-1; 9 nucleotides line up with TRBD2. The germline gives CDR1 LNHDA, CDR2 SQIVND (reference sequence). The CDR3 is 15 residues long. Unmatched junction bases numbered 5, after V lost 1 base and J lost 7 bases.

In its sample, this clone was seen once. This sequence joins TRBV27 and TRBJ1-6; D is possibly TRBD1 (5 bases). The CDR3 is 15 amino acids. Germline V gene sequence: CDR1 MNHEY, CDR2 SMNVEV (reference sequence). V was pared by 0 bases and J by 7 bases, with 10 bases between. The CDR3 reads CASSLSMGPNSPLHF. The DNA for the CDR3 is TGTGCCAGCAGTTTATCGATGGGGCCAAATTCACCCCTCCACTTT.

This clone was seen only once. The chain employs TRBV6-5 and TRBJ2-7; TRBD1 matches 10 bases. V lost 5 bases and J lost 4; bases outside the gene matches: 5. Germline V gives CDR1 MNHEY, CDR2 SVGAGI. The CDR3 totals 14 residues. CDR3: CASSLTGGSYEQYF. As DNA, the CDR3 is TGTGCCAGCAGTCTGACAGGGGGCTCTTACGAGCAGTACTTC.

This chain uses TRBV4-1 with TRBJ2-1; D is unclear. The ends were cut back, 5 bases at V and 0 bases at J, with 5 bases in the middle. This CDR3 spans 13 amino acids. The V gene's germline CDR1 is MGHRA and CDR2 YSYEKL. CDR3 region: CASSASSYNEQFF. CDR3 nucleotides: TGCGCCAGCAGCGCAAGCTCCTACAATGAGCAGTTCTTC.

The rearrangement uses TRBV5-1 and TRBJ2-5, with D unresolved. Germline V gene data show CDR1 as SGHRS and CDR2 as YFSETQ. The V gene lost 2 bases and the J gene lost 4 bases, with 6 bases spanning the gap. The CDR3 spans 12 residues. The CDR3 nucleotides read TGCGCCAGCAGCTTAAATATAGAGACCCAGTACTTC. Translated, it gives CASSLNIETQYF.

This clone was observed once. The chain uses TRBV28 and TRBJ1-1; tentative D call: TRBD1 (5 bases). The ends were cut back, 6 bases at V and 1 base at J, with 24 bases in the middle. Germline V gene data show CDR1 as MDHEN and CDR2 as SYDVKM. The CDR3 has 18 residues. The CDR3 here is CASRSAQIQGPENTEAFF. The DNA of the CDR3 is TGTGCCAGCAGATCAGCTCAGATCCAGGGACCGGAGAACACTGAAGCTTTCTTT.

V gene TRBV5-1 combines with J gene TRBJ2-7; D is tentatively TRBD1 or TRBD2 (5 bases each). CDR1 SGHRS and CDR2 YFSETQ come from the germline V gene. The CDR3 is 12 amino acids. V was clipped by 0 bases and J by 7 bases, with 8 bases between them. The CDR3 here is CASSLVGVEQYF. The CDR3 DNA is TGCGCCAGCAGCTTGGTGGGGGTGGAGCAGTACTTC.

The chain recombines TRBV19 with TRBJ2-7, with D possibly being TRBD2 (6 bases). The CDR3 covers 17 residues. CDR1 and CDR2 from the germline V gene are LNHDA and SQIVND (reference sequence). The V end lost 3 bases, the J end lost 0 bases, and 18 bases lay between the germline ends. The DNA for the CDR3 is TGTGCCAGTAGTATTTCCCCTCTAGCGAAGAGCTCCTACGAGCAGTACTTC. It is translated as CASSISPLAKSSYEQYF.

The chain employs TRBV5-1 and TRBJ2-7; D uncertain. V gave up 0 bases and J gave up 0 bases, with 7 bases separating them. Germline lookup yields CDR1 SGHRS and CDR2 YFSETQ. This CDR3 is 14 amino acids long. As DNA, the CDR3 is TGCGCCAGCAGCTTGGTTAAGGGCTCCTACGAGCAGTACTTC. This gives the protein CASSLVKGSYEQYF.

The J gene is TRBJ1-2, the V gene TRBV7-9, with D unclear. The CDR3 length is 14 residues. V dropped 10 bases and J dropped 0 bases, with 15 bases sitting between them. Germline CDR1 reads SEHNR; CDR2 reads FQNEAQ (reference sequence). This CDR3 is CAILLGEANYGYTF. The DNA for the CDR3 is TGTGCCATACTTTTGGGTGAAGCTAACTATGGCTACACCTTC.

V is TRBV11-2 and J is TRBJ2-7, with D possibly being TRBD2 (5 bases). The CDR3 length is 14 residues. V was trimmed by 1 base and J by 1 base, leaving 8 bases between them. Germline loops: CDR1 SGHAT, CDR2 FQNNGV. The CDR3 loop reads CASSLGTESYEQYF. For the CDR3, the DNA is TGTGCCAGCAGCTTAGGGACTGAGTCCTACGAGCAGTACTTC.